The 30 T cell receptor beta chains below come from one sample, sequenced in a study of T cells after yellow fever vaccination (dated 2019 in TCRdb). The library was obtained by 5' RACE. Sequencing relied on an Illumina HiSeq 2500. The raw public data were reprocessed by TCRdb itself: fastp quality trimming at Q25, MiXCR clonotype calling, in-frame beta chains only. For every CDR3 protein sequence, its rows merge into one entry that carries the most common genes and DNA. This sample gives about 330,000 distinct CDR3 sequences in total; around 7% of them show up just once. The top ten hold 18% of the sample. According to the study, the label for this sample's treatment or condition signals: live attenuated yellow fever vaccine strain. The material was PBMCs, obtained approximately 47 days after the first yellow fever vaccination. These receptors all stem from a man aged 18 to 30 who received the YFV17D yellow fever vaccine.

This clonotype appeared many times. The genes are TRBV5-1 and TRBJ2-2; maybe TRBD1 (5 bases). CDR1 is SGHRS and CDR2 is YFSETQ in the germline V gene. The V end was cut by 5 bases, the J end by 1 base, with 9 bases between. CDR3 length: 14 residues. The chain's CDR3 is CASRWGMNTGELFF. The CDR3 DNA reads TGCGCCAGCAGATGGGGCATGAACACCGGGGAGCTGTTTTTT.

The chain carries TRBV12-3 or TRBV12-4 and TRBJ2-7, with D possibly being TRBD1 (6 bases). The germline V and J ends were trimmed by 4 bases and 5 bases, with 15 bases remaining between them. The CDR3 covers 14 residues. Here the CDR3 DNA reads TGTGCCAGCAGTTGGGGGATGGACAGAAACGAGCAGTACGTC. Its translation is CASSWGMDRNEQYV.

This clonotype was observed a single time. A read error may explain this, as a much larger clone is one base away. The chain carries TRBV4-2 and TRBJ2-3; D may be TRBD1 (5 bases). V shed 0 bases and J shed 8 bases, with 12 bases lying between them. The CDR3 length is 14 residues. Germline CDR1 is LGHNA and CDR2 is YNFKEQ. Here the CDR3 DNA reads TGTGCCAGCAGCCAAGATCTTTATAGGGGTACGCAGTATTTT. Translation: CASSQDLYRGTQYF.

The chain joins TRBV2 to TRBJ2-4; TRBD1 is a possible D gene (5 bases). CDR3 length: 15 amino acids. Germline loops: CDR1 SNHLY, CDR2 FYNNEI. Trimming cost V 3 bases and J 0 bases, with 9 bases left between them. The CDR3 sequence: CASSDGALAKNIQYF. The CDR3 DNA follows: TGTGCCAGCAGTGATGGGGCTCTAGCCAAAAACATTCAGTACTTC.

This clonotype has a handful of counts. The V and J genes are TRBV5-1 and TRBJ2-5; either TRBD1 or TRBD2 may fit D (5 bases each). V gave up 0 bases and J gave up 4 bases, with 13 bases separating them. From germline, CDR1 is SGHRS and CDR2 YFSETQ. CDR3 length equals 15 residues. The DNA for the CDR3 is TGCGCCAGCAGCTTGGAGTCCGGGGCCCGAGAGACCCAGTACTTC. It translates to CASSLESGARETQYF. The variable domain in full, with the rest retrieved from reference TRBV5-1 and TRBJ2-5, is KAGVTQTPRYLIKTRGQQVTLSCSPISGHRSVSWYQQTPGQGLQFLFEYFSETQRNKGNFPGRFSGRQFSNSRSEMNVSTLELGDSALYLCASSLESGARETQYFGPGTRLLVL.

This clonotype was observed a few times. The chain uses TRBV25-1 and TRBJ1-3; TRBD1 matches 8 bases. The CDR3 loop spans 15 amino acids. From germline, CDR1 is MGHDK and CDR2 SYGVNS. The V gene end was trimmed by 4 bases and the J gene end by 4 bases; junction bases not matched to a gene: 6. This CDR3 is CASSVTWTGGNTIYF. CDR3 sequence (DNA): TGTGCCAGCAGTGTGACATGGACAGGGGGAAACACCATATATTTT.

At least ten counts were recorded for this clonotype. V is TRBV5-6 and J is TRBJ2-2; D is undetermined. Trimming took off 6 bases at V and 8 bases at J, with 11 bases between the two ends. In germline, CDR1 is SGHDT, CDR2 YYEEEE. CDR3 length equals 12 residues. This CDR3 reads CASNPFGGELFF. CDR3 DNA sequence: TGTGCCAGCAACCCGTTCGGGGGGGAGCTGTTTTTT.

V gene TRBV7-3 combines with J gene TRBJ2-3; either TRBD1 or TRBD2 may supply D (5 bases each). Trimming cost V 3 bases and J 0 bases, with 10 bases left between them. CDR3 size: 15 residues. Germline values: CDR1 SGHTA, CDR2 FQGTGA. CDR3 in amino acids: CASSFRGYSTDTQYF. CDR3 nucleotides: TGTGCCAGCAGCTTCCGGGGCTACAGCACAGATACGCAGTATTTT.

This clonotype showed up many times. The V call is TRBV4-2, the J call TRBJ2-7; D perhaps matches TRBD1 (5 bases). The CDR3 runs to 13 residues. Per germline, CDR1 LGHNA and CDR2 YNFKEQ. Trimming took off 4 bases at V and 1 base at J, with 8 bases between the two ends. The CDR3: CASSPDTSYEQYF. The CDR3 bases are TGTGCCAGCAGCCCGGACACATCCTACGAGCAGTACTTC.

This clonotype occurred many times. CDR3 residues: CASSFGLTSYEQYF. In DNA form, the CDR3 reads TGTGCCAGCAGTTTCGGCCTGACTTCCTACGAGCAGTACTTC. The V call is TRBV12-3 or TRBV12-4, the J call TRBJ2-7; unclear D gene. V was shortened by 3 bases and J by 1 base, with 10 bases between the two germline ends. The CDR3 runs 14 residues.

This clonotype was recorded at least ten times. V usage is TRBV10-3 and J usage is TRBJ2-7, with D hard to call. Germline V lookup: CDR1 ENHRY, CDR2 SYGVKD. The CDR3 extends over 12 amino acids. Trimming removed 6 bases at V and 0 bases at J, with 6 bases between. CDR3 region: CAISASSYEQYF. CDR3 bases: TGTGCCATCAGCGCGAGCTCCTACGAGCAGTACTTC.

This clonotype occurred a few times. V usage is TRBV19 and J usage is TRBJ2-1; TRBD2 aligns across 9 bases. V lost 2 bases and J lost 10; bases outside the gene matches: 6. CDR1 LNHDA and CDR2 SQIVND come from the germline V gene (reference sequence). This CDR3 is built from 14 residues. CDR3 sequence: CASSIRGLAGEQFF. The CDR3 DNA reads TGTGCCAGTAGTATAAGAGGCCTAGCGGGGGAGCAGTTCTTC.

This clonotype was seen a few times. The V and J genes are TRBV12-3 or TRBV12-4 and TRBJ1-2; maybe TRBD1 (5 bases). Trimming took 5 bases from V and 8 from J, leaving 15 bases between them. The CDR3 loop spans 13 amino acids. The CDR3 DNA reads as TGTGCCAGCAGTCCGCCGACAGTCAGCGGCTACACCTTC. This translates into CASSPPTVSGYTF.

A few counts support this clonotype. The rearrangement uses TRBV7-2 and TRBJ2-1, with D unresolved. CDR3 length: 11 residues. The ends were cut back, 2 bases at V and 15 bases at J, with 11 bases in the middle. Germline V gene data show CDR1 as SGHTA and CDR2 as FQGNSA. In nucleotides, the CDR3 is TGTGCCAGCAGCTTAAAGGCCATCCGGTTCTTC. This encodes CASSLKAIRFF.

This clonotype has just a few counts. The rearrangement uses TRBV7-9 and TRBJ2-2; no definite D call. Per germline, CDR1 SEHNR and CDR2 FQNEAQ (reference sequence). V shed 7 bases and J shed 0 bases, with 18 bases lying between them. The CDR3 length is 17 residues. The CDR3 loop reads CASTQRRTLANTGELFF. The CDR3 DNA reads as TGTGCCAGCACCCAAAGACGCACACTCGCGAACACCGGGGAGCTGTTTTTT.

This clonotype was seen many times. The chain joins TRBV11-2 to TRBJ2-1; TRBD1 matches at 8 bases. CDR3 size: 14 residues. Unmatched junction bases numbered 7, after V lost 3 bases and J lost 9 bases. The germline V gene encodes CDR1 SGHAT and CDR2 FQNNGV. As DNA, the CDR3 is TGTGCCAGCAGCTTTCGGCAGGGGGCGAGTGAGCAGTTCTTC. Translated, it gives CASSFRQGASEQFF.

This clonotype was recorded a few times. The CDR3 spells CASSSTGVIQYF. The DNA for the CDR3 is TGTGCCAGCAGTTCCACAGGGGTCATTCAGTACTTC. The gene calls are TRBV6-6 and TRBJ2-4; 7 nucleotides align to TRBD1. Unmatched junction bases numbered 3, after V lost 4 bases and J lost 9 bases. This CDR3 region has 12 residues. Germline lookup yields CDR1 MNHNY and CDR2 SVGAGI (reference sequence).

Details on this clonotype: A clone one base away is much larger, so this may be a read error. The chain joins TRBV6-1 to TRBJ1-1; 7 nucleotides line up with TRBD1. Per the germline V gene, CDR1 is MNHNS and CDR2 is SASEGT. CDR3 length: 16 residues. V dropped 6 bases and J dropped 0; count of bases not matched to a gene: 10. The chain's CDR3 is CASRADRVSMNTEAFF. CDR3 DNA sequence: TGTGCCAGCAGAGCTGACAGGGTGAGCATGAACACTGAAGCTTTCTTT.

V and J are TRBV6-1 and TRBJ2-4; TRBD1 is a possible D gene (6 bases). Looked up from germline, CDR1 is MNHNS and CDR2 is SASEGT. Trimming took off 7 bases at V and 4 bases at J, with 8 bases between the two ends. The CDR3 extends over 12 amino acids. The CDR3: CASTGQKNIQYF. For the CDR3, the DNA is TGTGCCAGCACCGGACAGAAAAACATTCAGTACTTC.

This clonotype was detected only a few times. The chain combines TRBV7-2 with TRBJ2-7; D remains unclear. Per germline, CDR1 SGHTA and CDR2 FQGNSA. Trimming cost V 3 bases and J 5 bases, with 11 bases left between them. This CDR3 spans 13 amino acids. In nucleotides, the CDR3 is TGTGCCAGCAGCTTCCAGGCGATCGACGAGCAGTACTTC. It yields the protein CASSFQAIDEQYF.

The chain links TRBV11-2 to TRBJ1-1; 12 positions match TRBD1. Germline V CDR1 and CDR2: SGHAT, FQNNGV. V dropped 4 bases and J dropped 3; count of bases not matched to a gene: 9. The CDR3 contains 17 residues. CDR3 DNA sequence: TGTGCCAGCAGCTCACTACGGGACAGGGGGCCGTACACTGAAGCTTTCTTT. It yields the protein CASSSLRDRGPYTEAFF.

This clonotype has just a few counts. This chain uses TRBV30 with TRBJ1-2; tentative D call: TRBD1 (5 bases). Germline-derived CDR1 and CDR2 are GTSNPN and SVGIG (reference sequence). Deletions cut 2 bases from V and 4 bases from J, with 17 bases between. The CDR3 is 15 amino acids. The CDR3 DNA reads as TGTGCCTGGAGTCCGCTGGGGCAGCTGATCTATGGCTACACCTTC. This encodes CAWSPLGQLIYGYTF.

This clonotype turned up a few times. J is TRBJ2-3 and V is TRBV20-1, with a possible D match to TRBD2 (6 bases). Germline V gives CDR1 DFQATT, CDR2 SNEGSKA (reference sequence). The CDR3 runs to 14 residues. Trimming took 0 bases from V and 5 from J, leaving 12 bases between them. The CDR3 reads CSARDVAAGDTQYF. CDR3 nucleotide sequence: TGCAGTGCTAGAGACGTAGCGGCGGGAGATACGCAGTATTTT.

V and J are TRBV5-1 and TRBJ2-7, with TRBD1 as a possible D gene (6 bases). The CDR3 extends over 15 amino acids. Germline V gives CDR1 SGHRS, CDR2 YFSETQ. Trimming stripped 4 bases from V and 4 bases from J, with 18 bases between. CDR3 sequence: CASSPPGGRGYEQYF. The CDR3 DNA reads TGCGCCAGCAGCCCCCCCGGTGGCAGGGGTTACGAGCAGTACTTC.

A few counts support this clonotype. The rearrangement uses TRBV5-1 and TRBJ1-2, with 7 bases fitting TRBD1. The CDR3 runs 14 residues. Germline V gives CDR1 SGHRS, CDR2 YFSETQ. The junction had 8 bases not matched to a gene; V was cut back by 5 bases and J by 4 bases. The CDR3 DNA reads TGCGCCAGCAGGACAGGGTGGATGAGCTATGGCTACACCTTC. This sequence encodes CASRTGWMSYGYTF. The full variable domain, rest sourced from reference TRBV5-1 and TRBJ1-2, is KAGVTQTPRYLIKTRGQQVTLSCSPISGHRSVSWYQQTPGQGLQFLFEYFSETQRNKGNFPGRFSGRQFSNSRSEMNVSTLELGDSALYLCASRTGWMSYGYTFGSGTRLTVV.

This clonotype has more than one count but fewer than ten. CDR3 nucleotide sequence: TGTGCCAGCAGTTACTCGTTAGGCGCGAACACCGGGGAGCTGTTTTTT. Its protein is CASSYSLGANTGELFF. V usage is TRBV6-5 and J usage is TRBJ2-2; D is unclear. The germline V gene has CDR1 MNHEY and CDR2 SVGAGI. This CDR3 region has 16 residues. Trimming removed 0 bases from V and 0 bases from J, with 8 bases in between.

The rearrangement joins TRBV4-1 to TRBJ2-2; D uncertain. Trimming shortened V by 1 base and J by 5 bases, and 14 bases separated the two germline ends. The CDR3 sequence is 16 residues long. Germline CDR1 reads MGHRA; CDR2 reads YSYEKL. CDR3 sequence (DNA): TGCGCCAGCAGCCAAGTATCCGGGCAGACAACCGGGGAGCTGTTTTTT. This sequence encodes CASSQVSGQTTGELFF.

The chain employs TRBV6-5 and TRBJ2-3; possibly TRBD1 for D (5 bases). With 0 bases removed from V and 7 bases from J, the gap between germline ends came to 8 bases. CDR1 and CDR2 (germline): MNHEY, SVGAGI. CDR3 size: 13 residues. DNA of the CDR3: TGTGCCAGCAGTTACTCGGGGCAGTATACGCAGTATTTT. Protein sequence: CASSYSGQYTQYF.

The sample holds many counts of this clonotype. The gene calls are TRBV6-1 and TRBJ2-2; 10 bases map to TRBD2. The length of the CDR3 is 15 residues. Germline CDR1 and CDR2: MNHNS and SASEGT. V gave up 6 bases and J gave up 5 bases; unmatched junction bases: 6. The CDR3 DNA sequence: TGTGCCAGCAGAAGCGGGGGGGCAGGTACCGGGGAGCTGTTTTTT. This gives the protein CASRSGGAGTGELFF.

This clonotype was recorded at least ten times. The CDR3 DNA reads as TGCGCCAGCAGCCAAGATGAGGGGATGAACACTGAAGCTTTCTTT. Translating gives CASSQDEGMNTEAFF. The chain is built from TRBV4-1 and TRBJ1-1, with D tentatively TRBD1 (5 bases). This CDR3 has 15 residues. The germline CDR1 and CDR2 sequences are MGHRA and YSYEKL. V lost 0 bases and J lost 0, with 8 bases in between.